The present T cell receptor (beta chain) was sequenced within a study of blood T cell repertoires in COVID-19. J was trimmed by 7 bases and V by 5 bases; bases with no gene match: 9. The CDR3 has 14 amino acids. From germline, CDR1 is MNHEY and CDR2 SMNVEV (reference sequence). Measured with immunoSEQ multiplex PCR; TCRdb has only the in-frame clones, and not every one. The repertoire consists of 45,000 or so clones, with almost 90% occurring once and the leading ten covering roughly an eighth. This receptor was taken from a human donor in a cohort sampled during active COVID-19. Sequenced: peripheral blood. The V call is TRBV27, the J call TRBJ2-7; TRBD1 matches 9 bases. DNA of the CDR3: TGTGCCAGCAGTCCATGGACAGGGGCTAAGGAGCAGTACTTC. Translated, it gives CASSPWTGAKEQYF.